This TCR beta chain is drawn from a study of T cells in Graves' hyperthyroidism and ophthalmopathy. Study findings and constraints: Peripheral blood also featured most of the thyroid clonotypes expanded above 0.001. The model foresaw ophthalmopathy a median around 6 months prior to onset.

This clonotype occurred many times. The antigen remains unidentified. Germline V gives CDR1 MNHNS, CDR2 SASEGT. The CDR3 loop spans 13 amino acids. With 6 bases removed from V and 5 bases from J, the gap between germline ends came to 10 bases. Based on clinical symptoms, serum thyroxine and TRAb, thyroid ultrasound and orbital computed tomography, diagnoses were reached. RNA transcripts gave rise to amplified TCR beta CDR3 regions. First-round RT-PCR with HTBI primers amplified the TCR CDR3 region. TCRdb redid the calling of the multiplex PCR reads with MiXCR, one entry per CDR3 protein. Among 490,000 or so distinct CDR3 sequences listed, 15% to 20% were seen once.

The TCR comes from a man aged 35 to 55 with Graves' ophthalmopathy. The chain joins TRBV6-1 to TRBJ2-2; tentative D call: TRBD2 (6 bases). Sequencing was carried out using blood. The CDR3 sequence: CASSPRGTGELFF. In nucleotides, the CDR3 is TGTGCCAGCAGCCCCCGGGGGACCGGGGAGCTGTTTTTT.